Listed below are T cell receptor beta chains from one sample, sequenced in a study of Ad26.COV2.S vaccination and SARS-CoV-2 variants. Sequencing was performed with immunoSEQ multiplex PCR; in TCRdb, only in-frame clones are kept and a portion is missing. The sample has over 400,000 clones; 75% to 90% are singletons. The sample here was peripheral blood, taken in a trial of Ad26.COV2.S vaccine versus placebo. The receptors were sampled from a person aged 18-60 years who received the Ad26.COV2.S COVID-19 vaccine or a placebo. Both conserved end residues are part of each CDR3. The D gene is left open where the match is weak.

j_call d_call v_call cdr3_aa
TRBJ2-7 TRBD1 TRBV5-4 CASSLTGAGYEQYF
TRBJ1-1 NA TRBV7-2 CASRPLGRWTEAFF
TRBJ2-3 NA TRBV3-1/TRBV3-2 CASSSGLHTDTQYF
TRBJ2-3 TRBD2 TRBV2 CASSDIAGGPADTQYF
TRBJ1-1 TRBD1 TRBV29-1 CSVQIDRDGTEAFF
TRBJ1-2 NA TRBV2 CASSVGDGYGYTF
TRBJ1-1 NA TRBV2 CASRGGDPGRTEAFF
TRBJ1-1 NA TRBV4-2 CASSQAGGSPLTEAFF
TRBJ2-1 TRBD2 TRBV9 CASSVSGGSSYNEQFF
TRBJ2-7 TRBD2 TRBV6-2/TRBV6-3 CASSSTRGFPWEQYF
TRBJ2-1 TRBD1 TRBV27 CASSLYQGVLYNEQFF
TRBJ2-1 NA TRBV12-5 CASGLNRDGSSYNEQFF
TRBJ2-2 NA TRBV5-1 CASSFLVSNTGELFF
TRBJ1-3 NA TRBV9 CASSVDQGRGNTIYF
TRBJ2-4 NA TRBV5-3 CARSRRRNLAKNIQYF
TRBJ1-4 NA TRBV24-1 CATSDGPGHGEKLFF
TRBJ2-7 NA TRBV7-9 CASSPSLGARLHEQYF
TRBJ1-3 TRBD1 TRBV11-3 CASSLGSRTGTTFSGNTIYF
TRBJ1-4 NA TRBV15 CATSSLGGPGELFF
TRBJ1-3 NA TRBV18 CASSRLGSSGNTIYF
TRBJ2-1 NA TRBV18 CASSPPWFGDNEQFF
TRBJ2-3 NA TRBV7-8 CASSLPPHRSDTQYF
TRBJ2-1 TRBD1 TRBV5-1 CASSLQGAPGEQFF
TRBJ2-1 TRBD1 TRBV19 CASSQGSSRGYEQFF
TRBJ2-4 NA TRBV7-9 CASSLGRRPGDIQYF
TRBJ2-3 TRBD2 TRBV4-2 CASSQEGLAGVTDTQYF
TRBJ2-7 NA TRBV7-9 CASSLATGAEQYF
TRBJ1-1 NA TRBV28 CASTSQTATLNTEAFF
TRBJ2-7 NA TRBV5-6 CASSILEGNEQYF
TRBJ1-2 NA TRBV5-1 CASSRDRPNGYTF
TRBJ1-2 NA TRBV7-9 CASSFSTSAVNYGYTF
TRBJ2-3 TRBD2 TRBV28 CASSWPGLAGSDTQYF
TRBJ1-1 NA TRBV18 CASSPPGFRVWTEAFF
TRBJ2-3 NA TRBV24-1 CATSDRADTQYF
TRBJ1-2 NA TRBV3-1/TRBV3-2 CASSQDYRRFDGYTF
TRBJ1-1 NA TRBV20-1 CSASEPNTEAFF
TRBJ2-1 TRBD2 TRBV4-3 CASSRRLAGDMDNEQFF
TRBJ1-2 TRBD1 TRBV28 CASSLSQGLYGYTF
TRBJ1-2 TRBD1 TRBV2 CASSDRDRANYGYTF
TRBJ1-1 TRBD1 TRBV5-3 CARSRTGTGLQWCTEAFF
TRBJ2-4 NA TRBV5-1 CASSLDWGPRNIQYF
TRBJ2-5 TRBD2 TRBV5-4 CASSSRAGGAKKTQYF
TRBJ2-5 TRBD2 TRBV6-2/TRBV6-3 CASSYSGGPEAQYF
TRBJ2-7 NA TRBV4-3 CASSRLRQVAYEQYF
TRBJ1-1 NA TRBV5-1 CASSLRGTMLNTEAFF